The rows below give T cell receptor beta chains drawn from one sample of a study of cytomegalovirus exposure and HLA in healthy donors. Sequenced by immunoSEQ multiplex PCR; TCRdb stores in-frame clones only, minus some. This sample's clone table lists 130,000 or so clones. Sequenced: PBMCs. All receptors come from a woman in her thirties or forties in good health and CMV-seronegative. Each CDR3 is given with its conserved first and last residue. Each record gives: J gene, V gene, D gene, CDR3 DNA, CDR3 protein. The D gene is left open where the match is weak.

TRBJ1-6 TRBV7-2 TRBD1 TGTGCCAGCAGCACTCGGACAGGGCGAGTCAATTCACCCCTCCACTTT CASSTRTGRVNSPLHF
TRBJ2-6 TRBV9 - TGTGCCAGCAGCCCAGCTGGGGCCAACGTCCTGACTTTC CASSPAGANVLTF
TRBJ2-1 TRBV5-4 - TGTGCCAGCACCCGGGACTCTTACGATGAGCAGTTCTTC CASTRDSYDEQFF
TRBJ2-7 TRBV28 - TGTGCCAGCAGGACTCCCGGCAGGGACTCCTACGAGCAGTACTTC CASRTPGRDSYEQYF
TRBJ1-1 TRBV29-1 - TGCAGCGTCCGCTTAATGGGGCAGGCCGGGGAAGCTTTCTTT CSVRLMGQAGEAFF
TRBJ1-1 TRBV19 - TGTGCCAGTAGTATTGTCAGGGACATTGGGACTGAAGCTTTCTTT CASSIVRDIGTEAFF
TRBJ1-1 TRBV12-5 TRBD1 TGTGCTAGTGGACGGGGACAGCCGAACACTGAAGCTTTCTTT CASGRGQPNTEAFF
TRBJ1-2 TRBV15 - TGTGCCACCAGCAGAGATACCAGGGTAAACTATGGCTACACCTTC CATSRDTRVNYGYTF
TRBJ1-2 TRBV5-4 TRBD1 TGTGCCAGCAGCTCTCCGGGACAGGGAGATGGCTACACCTTC CASSSPGQGDGYTF
TRBJ1-2 TRBV2 - TGTGCCAGCAGTCCAGGGGCGGGCTACACCTTC CASSPGAGYTF
TRBJ2-1 TRBV4-3 TRBD2 TGCGCCAGCAGCCAAGATGTAGGAGCGGGAGGAGAGCAGTTCTTC CASSQDVGAGGEQFF
TRBJ2-1 TRBV6-5 TRBD1 TGTGCCTGCAGTTACCCCGACAGGGATGAGCAGTTCTTC CACSYPDRDEQFF
TRBJ2-1 TRBV10-2 - TGCGCCAGCAGTGGGCGGGACCGGACTTTTTACAATGAGCAGTTCTTC CASSGRDRTFYNEQFF
TRBJ1-2 TRBV7-9 - TGTGCCAGCAGCTTGATGGGAGGGACTGGTACTAACTATGGCTACACCTTC CASSLMGGTGTNYGYTF
TRBJ1-6 TRBV19 TRBD1 TGCGGGACAGGGCCTTCACCCCTCCACTTT CGTGPSPLHF
TRBJ1-2 TRBV7-9 - TGTGCCAGCAGCTGGGCAAACTATGGCTACACCTTC CASSWANYGYTF
TRBJ1-6 TRBV18 TRBD1 TGTGCCAGCTCACCGGGACAGCCTTCCAATTCACCCCTCCACTTT CASSPGQPSNSPLHF
TRBJ1-6 TRBV4-2 - TGTGCCAGCAGCCAAACAGTCTATAATTCACCCCTCCACTTT CASSQTVYNSPLHF
TRBJ2-5 TRBV18 TRBD1 TGTGCCAGCTCACTGGGACAGCAAGAGACCCAGTACTTC CASSLGQQETQYF
TRBJ1-6 TRBV5-3 - TGTGCCAGAAGCACTCCCGACGGACTTTATAATTCACCCCTCCACTTT CARSTPDGLYNSPLHF
TRBJ1-2 TRBV6-6 - TGTGCCAGCAGTTCCGTATCTACTAACTATGGCTACACCTTC CASSSVSTNYGYTF